These 9 T cell receptor beta chains were sequenced from one sample in a study of monozygotic twins with inflammatory bowel disease. One entry per CDR3 protein, without DNA, is what TCRdb gives after re-calling the 5' RACE reads. The table lists about 160,000 distinct CDR3 sequences. Material: blood. All receptors derive from a human donor with ulcerative colitis or Crohn's disease, or a healthy co-twin of an affected twin (not recorded which).

The chain combines TRBV7-3 with TRBJ2-3; no DNA is available, so the TRBD1 call from TCRdb remains unchecked. CDR1 and CDR2 from the germline V gene are SGHTA and FQGTGA. The CDR3 sequence is 16 residues long. The CDR3 region is CASSLTGAATTDTQYF.

This chain links TRBV12-3 or TRBV12-4 with TRBJ2-3; checking the TCRdb D call of TRBD2 is not possible without DNA. The CDR3 has 13 amino acids. The chain's CDR3 is CASSWTPWDTQYF.

The V call is TRBV23-1, the J call TRBJ2-2; TCRdb's D call, TRBD2, is unchecked because there is no DNA. TRBV23-1 is assigned to the ORF class and has an uncertain function. This CDR3 comprises 15 residues. The CDR3 protein is CASSQYSGSSGELFF.

The chain carries TRBV13 and TRBJ2-1; TCRdb outputs TRBD1, but without DNA this stays unchecked. Looked up from germline, CDR1 is PRHDT and CDR2 is FYEKMQ (reference sequence). This CDR3 comprises 14 residues. The CDR3 protein is CASSTGQGNNEQFF.

J is TRBJ1-4 and V is TRBV29-1. There are 11 residues in the CDR3. CDR1 is SQVTM and CDR2 is ANQGSEA in the germline V gene. CDR3: CSVSSYEKLFF.

The chain recombines TRBV11-1 with TRBJ1-1. Germline CDR1 reads SGHAT; CDR2 reads FQDESV (reference sequence). This CDR3 has 12 residues. CDR3 sequence reads: CASSLHNTEAFF.

The chain joins TRBV2 to TRBJ1-2. CDR3 length: 13 amino acids. CDR1 is SNHLY, CDR2 FYNNEI, per germline. The CDR3 sequence: CASSDFLDYGYTF. The variable domain in full, with the rest retrieved from reference TRBV2 and TRBJ1-2, is EPEVTQTPSHQVTQMGQEVILRCVPISNHLYFYWYRQILGQKVEFLVSFYNNEISEKSEIFDDQFSVERPDGSNFTLKIRSTKLEDSAMYFCASSDFLDYGYTFGSGTRLTVV.

This chain links TRBV5-1 with TRBJ2-1; TCRdb selects TRBD1, and the lack of DNA leaves this call unchecked. CDR1 and CDR2 (germline): SGHRS, YFSETQ. The CDR3 loop spans 15 amino acids. CDR3 sequence: CASMDRTNPYNEQFF.

This chain connects TRBV20-1 to TRBJ2-7; checking the TCRdb D call of TRBD1 is not possible without DNA. Germline values: CDR1 DFQATT, CDR2 SNEGSKA (reference sequence). CDR3 length: 14 amino acids. This chain's CDR3 is CSAQSGTGSYEQYF.